These 18 T cell receptor beta chains originate from one sample sequenced in a study of blood T cell repertoires in COVID-19. Assay used: immunoSEQ multiplex PCR; TCRdb lists only in-frame clones, some missing. The sample has 100,000 to 150,000 clones; around 83% are singletons. The sample consisted of peripheral blood. These receptors all stem from a man in his sixties with acute or convalescent COVID-19.

The chain is built from TRBV2 and TRBJ2-1; D is possibly TRBD2 (6 bases). Trimming removed 6 bases at V and 5 bases at J, with 11 bases between. Germline V CDR1 and CDR2: SNHLY, FYNNEI. The CDR3 is made up of 13 amino acids. For the CDR3, the DNA is TGTGCCAGCAGGGGGGACTTCAACAATGAGCAGTTCTTC. Translation: CASRGDFNNEQFF. The variable domain in full, with the rest retrieved from reference TRBV2 and TRBJ2-1, is EPEVTQTPSHQVTQMGQEVILRCVPISNHLYFYWYRQILGQKVEFLVSFYNNEISEKSEIFDDQFSVERPDGSNFTLKIRSTKLEDSAMYFCASRGDFNNEQFFGPGTRLTVL.

J is TRBJ2-7 and V is TRBV7-8; 9 nucleotides match TRBD1. J was trimmed by 6 bases and V by 4 bases; bases with no gene match: 7. CDR3 length: 14 amino acids. Germline-derived CDR1 and CDR2 are SGHVS and FQNEAQ. CDR3: CASSSYRDRAEQYF. CDR3 coding DNA: TGTGCCAGCAGCTCATACCGGGACAGGGCCGAGCAGTACTTC.

This rearrangement joins TRBV28 to TRBJ1-2; D not certain. This CDR3 is 12 amino acids long. Germline CDR1 MDHEN, CDR2 SYDVKM. V was pared by 4 bases and J by 2 bases, with 5 bases between. CDR3 loop: CASSWANYGYTF. The CDR3 DNA is TGTGCCAGCAGTTGGGCGAACTATGGCTACACCTTC.

As DNA, the CDR3 is TGTGCCAGCACCTCAGGGAGACTAGCGGTCAACACCGGGGAGCTGTTTTTT. It translates to CASTSGRLAVNTGELFF. The chain recombines TRBV28 with TRBJ2-2, with 9 bases that match TRBD2. The germline gives CDR1 MDHEN, CDR2 SYDVKM. The CDR3 has 17 amino acids. Trimming cost V 7 bases and J 2 bases; bases outside gene matches: 11. The whole variable domain, filled in from reference TRBV28 and TRBJ2-2, reads DVKVTQSSRYLVKRTGEKVFLECVQDMDHENMFWYRQDPGLGLRLIYFSYDVKMKEKGDIPEGYSVSREKKERFSLILESASTNQTSMYLCASTSGRLAVNTGELFFGEGSRLTVL.

The chain joins TRBV11-2 to TRBJ1-1; D gene uncertain. The ends were cut back, 6 bases at V and 1 base at J, with 12 bases in the middle. Germline CDR1 and CDR2: SGHAT and FQNNGV. The CDR3 spans 14 residues. CDR3 DNA sequence: TGTGCCAGCAGGCACCCGACTTGGAACACTGAAGCTTTCTTT. Translation: CASRHPTWNTEAFF.

V is TRBV30 and J is TRBJ1-5; D is uncertain. Trimming stripped 0 bases from V and 5 bases from J, with 11 bases between. Per germline, CDR1 GTSNPN and CDR2 SVGIG (reference sequence). This CDR3 region has 14 residues. CDR3 sequence (DNA): TGTGCCTGGAGTGTCGGCGGGGTACATCAGCCCCAGCATTTT. Residues: CAWSVGGVHQPQHF.

The V call is TRBV19, the J call TRBJ2-3, with 10 bases identical to TRBD1. V trimming: 1 base; J trimming: 6 bases; junction bases outside the gene matches: 4. The CDR3 is 15 residues long. Germline assignment: CDR1 LNHDA and CDR2 SQIVND (reference sequence). CDR3 sequence reads: CASSIAGQGFDTQYF. The CDR3, as DNA: TGTGCCAGTAGTATAGCGGGACAGGGGTTTGATACGCAGTATTTT.

V usage is TRBV29-1 and J usage is TRBJ1-5; TRBD1 might be the D (5 bases). V gave up 6 bases and J gave up 3 bases, with 12 bases separating them. CDR1 is SQVTM, CDR2 ANQGSEA, per germline. The CDR3 sequence is 13 residues long. CDR3 loop: CSVGTASNQPQHF. CDR3 bases: TGCAGCGTCGGGACTGCCTCCAATCAGCCCCAGCATTTT.

The V gene is TRBV5-4, the J gene TRBJ2-1, with no clear D. Germline V gives CDR1 SGHNT, CDR2 YYREEE (reference sequence). The CDR3 is 12 residues long. V shed 2 bases and J shed 4 bases, with 4 bases lying between them. The CDR3 reads CASSLEYNEQFF. CDR3 sequence (DNA): TGTGCCAGCAGCTTAGAGTACAATGAGCAGTTCTTC. The full variable domain, its missing parts supplied by reference TRBV5-4 and TRBJ2-1, is ETGVTQSPTHLIKTRGQQVTLRCSSQSGHNTVSWYQQALGQGPQFIFQYYREEENGRGNFPPRFSGLQFPNYSSELNVNALELDDSALYLCASSLEYNEQFFGPGTRLTVL.

V and J are TRBV28 and TRBJ1-1, with a possible D match to TRBD1 (6 bases). Trimming took 5 bases from V and 2 from J, leaving 12 bases between them. Germline-derived CDR1 and CDR2 are MDHEN and SYDVKM. This CDR3 contains 14 residues. In DNA form, the CDR3 reads TGTGCCAGCAGTCCAACAGGGACCAACACTGAAGCTTTCTTT. Its protein is CASSPTGTNTEAFF.

The gene calls are TRBV24-1 and TRBJ2-3; possibly TRBD2 for D (6 bases). The CDR3 contains 16 residues. Per germline, CDR1 KGHDR and CDR2 SFDVKD. The V gene lost 0 bases and the J gene lost 1 base, with 10 bases spanning the gap. CDR3 DNA sequence: TGTGCCACCAGTGATTTGAGGGGCGGGGGCACAGATACGCAGTATTTT. This encodes CATSDLRGGGTDTQYF.

The chain has TRBV12-3 or TRBV12-4 and TRBJ1-2, with unresolved D. The CDR3 is 12 amino acids. The V gene lost 4 bases and the J gene lost 7 bases, with 10 bases spanning the gap. CDR3 in amino acids: CASSSLVVGYTF. The CDR3 DNA reads as TGTGCCAGCAGTTCCCTCGTAGTTGGCTACACCTTC.

This sequence joins TRBV2 and TRBJ1-3; D remains unclear. This CDR3 contains 12 residues. Trimming pared 7 bases from V and 4 bases from J, leaving 8 bases between. CDR1 is SNHLY and CDR2 is FYNNEI in the germline V gene. The CDR3 loop is CASNLGGNTIYF. The DNA of the CDR3 is TGTGCCAGCAACCTCGGGGGAAACACCATATATTTT.

The chain combines TRBV5-1 with TRBJ1-1; 9 nucleotides align to TRBD1. Germline assignment: CDR1 SGHRS and CDR2 YFSETQ. This CDR3 comprises 15 residues. The ends lost 4 bases at V and 1 base at J; junction bases unmatched: 5. The CDR3 DNA follows: TGCGCCAGCAGCGGGACAGGGAACGGGAACACTGAAGCTTTCTTT. Encoded protein: CASSGTGNGNTEAFF.

The chain carries TRBV5-4 and TRBJ2-7, with 7 bases lining up with TRBD2. CDR3 length: 15 amino acids. The germline CDR1 and CDR2 sequences are SGHNT and YYREEE (reference sequence). The V gene end was trimmed by 3 bases and the J gene end by 2 bases; junction bases not matched to a gene: 8. The CDR3 sequence is CASSYLGSGAYEQYF. In DNA form, the CDR3 reads TGTGCCAGCAGCTACCTTGGGAGCGGGGCCTACGAGCAGTACTTC.

The chain employs TRBV19 and TRBJ2-6; 15 nucleotides line up with TRBD2. After removal of 11 bases from V and 4 bases from J, the junction contained 6 bases not matched to a gene. This CDR3 is 16 amino acids long. CDR1 and CDR2 from the germline V gene are LNHDA and SQIVND (reference sequence). The CDR3 DNA sequence: TGTGCCGTTGGACTAGCGGGAGGGAGAGGGGCCAACGTCCTGACTTTC. Translating it yields CAVGLAGGRGANVLTF.

The table lists this clone with a count of one. The genes are TRBV5-1 and TRBJ2-7; 7 bases line up with TRBD1. Trimming cost V 2 bases and J 6 bases; bases outside gene matches: 17. The germline CDR1 and CDR2 sequences are SGHRS and YFSETQ. This CDR3 has 17 residues. The CDR3: CASSFLRPTGTKSEQYF. CDR3 bases: TGCGCCAGCAGCTTCCTCCGACCGACAGGGACAAAATCCGAGCAGTACTTC.

This clone was detected once. This chain uses TRBV11-2 with TRBJ1-2, with a possible D match to TRBD1 (6 bases). Germline V gives CDR1 SGHAT, CDR2 FQNNGV. V lost 6 bases and J 6 bases, leaving 11 bases between the germline ends. CDR3 length: 12 residues. CDR3 in amino acids: CASRAQGDGYTF. CDR3 DNA: TGTGCCAGCAGGGCACAGGGTGATGGCTACACCTTC. Full variable domain (remainder filled in from reference TRBV11-2 and TRBJ1-2): EAGVAQSPRYKIIEKRQSVAFWCNPISGHATLYWYQQILGQGPKLLIQFQNNGVVDDSQLPKDRFSAERLKGVDSTLKIQPAKLEDSAVYLCASRAQGDGYTFGSGTRLTVV.